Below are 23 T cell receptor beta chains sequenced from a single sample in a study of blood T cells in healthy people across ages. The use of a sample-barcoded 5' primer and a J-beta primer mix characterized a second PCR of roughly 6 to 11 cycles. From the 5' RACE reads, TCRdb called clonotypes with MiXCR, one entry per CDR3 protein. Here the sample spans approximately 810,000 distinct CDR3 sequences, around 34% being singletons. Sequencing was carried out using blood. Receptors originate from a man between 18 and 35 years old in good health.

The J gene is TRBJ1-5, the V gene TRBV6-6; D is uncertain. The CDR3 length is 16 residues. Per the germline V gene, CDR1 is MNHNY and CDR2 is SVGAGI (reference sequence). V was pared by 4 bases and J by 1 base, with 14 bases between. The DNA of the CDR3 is TGTGCCAGCAGTTGGGAGGGTCGCGGAAGCAATCAGCCCCAGCATTTT. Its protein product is CASSWEGRGSNQPQHF.

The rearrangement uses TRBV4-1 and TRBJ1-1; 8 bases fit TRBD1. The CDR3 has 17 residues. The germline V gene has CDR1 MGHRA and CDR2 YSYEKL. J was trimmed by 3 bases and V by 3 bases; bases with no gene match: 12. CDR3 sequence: CASSQGNRGVGYTEAFF. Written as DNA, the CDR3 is TGCGCCAGCAGCCAGGGTAACAGGGGGGTCGGCTACACTGAAGCTTTCTTT.

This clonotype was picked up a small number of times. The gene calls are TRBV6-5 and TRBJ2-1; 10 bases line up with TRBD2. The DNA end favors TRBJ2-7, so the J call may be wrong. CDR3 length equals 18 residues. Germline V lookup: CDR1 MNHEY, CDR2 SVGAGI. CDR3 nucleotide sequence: TGTGCCAGCAGTTACTCACTGGCTAGCGGGGGCTCCTACAATGAGCAGTACTTC. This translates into CASSYSLASGGSYNEQYF.

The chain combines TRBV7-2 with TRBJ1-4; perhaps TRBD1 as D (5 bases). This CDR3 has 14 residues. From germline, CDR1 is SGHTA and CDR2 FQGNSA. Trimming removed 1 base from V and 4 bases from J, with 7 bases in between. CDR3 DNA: TGTGCCAGCAGCTTAGAACAGGATAATGAAAAACTGTTTTTT. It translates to CASSLEQDNEKLFF.

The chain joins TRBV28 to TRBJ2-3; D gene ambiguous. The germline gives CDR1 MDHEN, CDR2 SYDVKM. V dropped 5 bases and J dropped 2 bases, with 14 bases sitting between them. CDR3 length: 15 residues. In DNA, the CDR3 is TGTGCCAGCAGTGGAAAGCGAATTCTCACAGATACGCAGTATTTT. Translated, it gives CASSGKRILTDTQYF.

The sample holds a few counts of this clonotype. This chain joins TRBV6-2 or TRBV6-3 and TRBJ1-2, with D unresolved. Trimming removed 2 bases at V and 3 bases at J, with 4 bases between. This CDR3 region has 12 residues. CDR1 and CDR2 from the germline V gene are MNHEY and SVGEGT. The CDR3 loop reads CASSYVDYGYTF. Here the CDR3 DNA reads TGTGCCAGCAGTTACGTTGACTATGGCTACACCTTC.

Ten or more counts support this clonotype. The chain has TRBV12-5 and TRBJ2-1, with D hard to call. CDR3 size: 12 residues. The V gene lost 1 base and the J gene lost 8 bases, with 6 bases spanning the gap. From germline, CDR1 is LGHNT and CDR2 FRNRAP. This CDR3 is CASGLDQDEQFF. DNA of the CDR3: TGTGCTAGTGGTTTGGATCAGGATGAGCAGTTCTTC.

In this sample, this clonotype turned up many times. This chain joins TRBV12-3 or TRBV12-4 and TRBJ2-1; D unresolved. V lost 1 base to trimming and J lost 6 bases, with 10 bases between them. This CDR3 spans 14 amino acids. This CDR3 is CASSLGSRVNEQFF. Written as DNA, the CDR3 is TGTGCCAGCAGTTTAGGGTCTCGGGTCAATGAGCAGTTCTTC.

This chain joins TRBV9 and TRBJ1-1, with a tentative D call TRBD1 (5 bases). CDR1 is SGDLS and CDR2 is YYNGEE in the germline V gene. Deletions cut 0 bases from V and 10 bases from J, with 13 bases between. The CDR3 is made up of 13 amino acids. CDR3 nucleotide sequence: TGTGCCAGCAGCGTAGTGGCAGGGCGAGGAGCTTTCTTT. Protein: CASSVVAGRGAFF. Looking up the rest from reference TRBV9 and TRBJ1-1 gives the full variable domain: DSGVTQTPKHLITATGQRVTLRCSPRSGDLSVYWYQQSLDQGLQFLIQYYNGEERAKGNILERFSAQQFPDLHSELNLSSLELGDSALYFCASSVVAGRGAFFGQGTRLTVV.

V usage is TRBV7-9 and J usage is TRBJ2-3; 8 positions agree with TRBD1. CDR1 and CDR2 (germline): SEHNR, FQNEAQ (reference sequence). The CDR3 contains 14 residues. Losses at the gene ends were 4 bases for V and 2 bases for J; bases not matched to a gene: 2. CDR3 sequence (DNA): TGTGCCAGCAGCTCGGGACAGGACACAGATACGCAGTATTTT. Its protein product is CASSSGQDTDTQYF. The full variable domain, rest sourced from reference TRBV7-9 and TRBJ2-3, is DTGVSQNPRHKITKRGQNVTFRCDPISEHNRLYWYRQTLGQGPEFLTYFQNEAQLEKSRLLSDRFSAERPKGSFSTLEIQRTEQGDSAMYLCASSSGQDTDTQYFGPGTRLTVL.

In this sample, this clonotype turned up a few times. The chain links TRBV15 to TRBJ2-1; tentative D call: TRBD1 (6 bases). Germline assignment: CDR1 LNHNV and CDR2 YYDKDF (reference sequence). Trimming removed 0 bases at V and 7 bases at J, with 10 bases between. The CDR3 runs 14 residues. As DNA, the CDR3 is TGTGCCACCAGCAGAGAAGGACAGCCGAATGAGCAGTTCTTC. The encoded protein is CATSREGQPNEQFF.

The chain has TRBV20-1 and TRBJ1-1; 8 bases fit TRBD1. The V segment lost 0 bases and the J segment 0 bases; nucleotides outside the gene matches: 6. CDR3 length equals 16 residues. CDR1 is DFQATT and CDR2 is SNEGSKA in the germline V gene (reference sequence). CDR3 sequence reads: CSARDTGTGLNTEAFF. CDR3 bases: TGCAGTGCTAGAGATACCGGGACAGGCCTGAACACTGAAGCTTTCTTT.

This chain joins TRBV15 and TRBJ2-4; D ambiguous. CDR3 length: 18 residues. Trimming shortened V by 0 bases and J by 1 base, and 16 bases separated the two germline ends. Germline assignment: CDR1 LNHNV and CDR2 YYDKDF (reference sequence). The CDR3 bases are TGTGCCACCAGCAGAGATCGCGGCTCATTTGGCGCCAAAAACATTCAGTACTTC. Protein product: CATSRDRGSFGAKNIQYF.

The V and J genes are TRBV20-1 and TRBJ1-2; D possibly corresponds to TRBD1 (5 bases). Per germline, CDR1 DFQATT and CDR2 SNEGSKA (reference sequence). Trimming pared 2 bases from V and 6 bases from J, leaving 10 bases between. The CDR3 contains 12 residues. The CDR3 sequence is CSARRWGDGYTF. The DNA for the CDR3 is TGCAGTGCTAGAAGGTGGGGGGATGGCTACACCTTC.

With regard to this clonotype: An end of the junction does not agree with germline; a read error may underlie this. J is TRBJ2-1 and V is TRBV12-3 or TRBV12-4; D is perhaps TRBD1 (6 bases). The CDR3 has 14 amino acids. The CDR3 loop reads CACSPNRENNEQFF. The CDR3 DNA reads TGTGCCTGCAGCCCGAACAGGGAAAACAATGAGCAGTTCTTC.

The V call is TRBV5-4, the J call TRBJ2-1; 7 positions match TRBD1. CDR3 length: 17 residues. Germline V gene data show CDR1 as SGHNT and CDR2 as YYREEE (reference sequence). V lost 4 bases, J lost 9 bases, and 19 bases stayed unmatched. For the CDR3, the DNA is TGTGCCAGCAGCCGTCTTCCGGCACAGGGGATAGGCACTGAGCAGTTCTTC. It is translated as CASSRLPAQGIGTEQFF.

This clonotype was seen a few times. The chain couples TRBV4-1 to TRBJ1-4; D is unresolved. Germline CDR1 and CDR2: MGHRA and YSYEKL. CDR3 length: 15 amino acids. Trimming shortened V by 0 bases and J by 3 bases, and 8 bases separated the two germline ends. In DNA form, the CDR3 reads TGCGCCAGCAGCCAAGAGCAGGCAGCTAATGAAAAACTGTTTTTT. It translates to CASSQEQAANEKLFF.

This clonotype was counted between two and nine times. CDR3 nucleotides: TGCAGCGCAAGATCGACCAATAACTATGGCTACACCTTC. Its translation: CSARSTNNYGYTF. This chain connects TRBV29-1 to TRBJ1-2, with no clear D. The CDR3 runs 13 residues. With 7 bases removed from V and 1 base from J, the gap between germline ends came to 13 bases. Germline CDR1 reads SQVTM; CDR2 reads ANQGSEA.

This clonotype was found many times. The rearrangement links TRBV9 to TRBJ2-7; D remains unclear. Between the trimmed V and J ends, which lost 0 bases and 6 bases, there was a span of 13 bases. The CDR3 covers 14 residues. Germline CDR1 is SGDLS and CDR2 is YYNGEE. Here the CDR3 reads CASSVAPGPIEQYF. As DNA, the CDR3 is TGTGCCAGCAGCGTAGCTCCCGGACCGATCGAGCAGTACTTC.

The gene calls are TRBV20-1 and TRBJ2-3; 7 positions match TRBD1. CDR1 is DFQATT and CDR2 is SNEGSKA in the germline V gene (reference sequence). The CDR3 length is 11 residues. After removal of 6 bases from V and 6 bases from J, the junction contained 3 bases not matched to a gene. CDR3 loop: CSARQGDTQYF. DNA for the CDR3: TGCAGTGCCAGACAGGGTGATACGCAGTATTTT.

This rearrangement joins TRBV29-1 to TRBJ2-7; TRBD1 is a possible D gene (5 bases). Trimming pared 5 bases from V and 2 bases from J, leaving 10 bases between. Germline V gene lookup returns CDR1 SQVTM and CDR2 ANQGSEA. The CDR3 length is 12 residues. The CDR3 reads CSVQNRPYEQYF. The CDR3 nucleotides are TGCAGCGTTCAGAACAGGCCCTACGAGCAGTACTTC.

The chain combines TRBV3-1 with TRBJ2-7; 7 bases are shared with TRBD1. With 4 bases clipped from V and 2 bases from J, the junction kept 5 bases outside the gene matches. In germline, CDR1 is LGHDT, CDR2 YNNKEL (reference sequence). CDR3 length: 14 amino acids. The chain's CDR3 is CASSPGTATYEQYF. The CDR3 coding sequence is TGTGCCAGCAGCCCGGGGACAGCAACCTACGAGCAGTACTTC.

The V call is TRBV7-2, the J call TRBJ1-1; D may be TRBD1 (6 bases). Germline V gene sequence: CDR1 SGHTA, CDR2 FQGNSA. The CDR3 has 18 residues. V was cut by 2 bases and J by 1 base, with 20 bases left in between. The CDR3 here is CASSLIRVQGPSNTEAFF. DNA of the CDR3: TGTGCCAGCAGCTTAATAAGGGTTCAGGGGCCCTCGAACACTGAAGCTTTCTTT.